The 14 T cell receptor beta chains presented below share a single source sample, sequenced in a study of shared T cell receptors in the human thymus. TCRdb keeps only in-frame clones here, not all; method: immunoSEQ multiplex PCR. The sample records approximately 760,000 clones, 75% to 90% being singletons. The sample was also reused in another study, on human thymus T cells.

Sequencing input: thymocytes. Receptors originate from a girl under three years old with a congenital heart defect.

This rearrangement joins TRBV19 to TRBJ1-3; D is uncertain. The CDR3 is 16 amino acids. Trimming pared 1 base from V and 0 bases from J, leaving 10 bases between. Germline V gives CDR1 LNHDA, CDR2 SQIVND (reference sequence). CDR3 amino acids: CASSIVTTRSGNTIYF. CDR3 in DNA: TGTGCCAGTAGTATAGTTACCACTCGCTCTGGAAACACCATATATTTT.

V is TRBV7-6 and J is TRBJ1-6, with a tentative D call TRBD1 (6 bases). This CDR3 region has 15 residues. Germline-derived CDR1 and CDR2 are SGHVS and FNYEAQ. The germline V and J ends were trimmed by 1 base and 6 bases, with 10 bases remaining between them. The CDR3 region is CASSLDQGINSPLHF. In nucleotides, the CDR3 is TGTGCCAGCAGCTTAGATCAGGGGATTAATTCACCCCTCCACTTT.

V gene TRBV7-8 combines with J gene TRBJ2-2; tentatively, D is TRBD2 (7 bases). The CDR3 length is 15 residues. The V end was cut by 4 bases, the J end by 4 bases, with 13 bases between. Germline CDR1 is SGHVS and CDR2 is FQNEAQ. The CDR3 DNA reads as TGTGCCAGCAGCTGTTACAGGGAGGGCACCGGGGAGCTGTTTTTT. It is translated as CASSCYREGTGELFF. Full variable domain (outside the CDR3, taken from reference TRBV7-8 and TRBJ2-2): GAGVSQSPRYKVAKRGQDVALRCDPISGHVSLFWYQQALGQGPEFLTYFQNEAQLDKSGLPSDRFFAERPEGSVSTLKIQRTQQEDSAVYLCASSCYREGTGELFFGEGSRLTVL.

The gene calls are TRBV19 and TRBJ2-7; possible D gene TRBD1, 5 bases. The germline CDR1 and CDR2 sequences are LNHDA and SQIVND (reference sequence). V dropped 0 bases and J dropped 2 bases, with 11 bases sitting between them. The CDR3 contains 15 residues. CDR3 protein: CASSIEHRQTYEQYF. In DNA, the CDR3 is TGTGCCAGTAGTATAGAACACAGGCAAACCTACGAGCAGTACTTC.

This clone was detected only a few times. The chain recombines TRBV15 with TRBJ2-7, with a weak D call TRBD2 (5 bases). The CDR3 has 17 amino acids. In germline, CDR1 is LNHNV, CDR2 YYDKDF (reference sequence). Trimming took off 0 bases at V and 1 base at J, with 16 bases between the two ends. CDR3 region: CATSRDEGTAISYEQYF. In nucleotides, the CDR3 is TGTGCCACCAGCAGAGATGAGGGTACAGCTATATCCTACGAGCAGTACTTC.

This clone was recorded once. The CDR3 here is CASGGEEEEITEAFF. Written as DNA, the CDR3 is TGCGCCAGCGGGGGGGAGGAGGAGGAGATCACTGAAGCTTTCTTT. The chain joins TRBV5-1 to TRBJ1-1; a weak D match, TRBD1 (5 bases). The CDR3 length is 15 residues. With 7 bases removed from V and 4 bases from J, the gap between germline ends came to 20 bases. Per the germline V gene, CDR1 is SGHRS and CDR2 is YFSETQ.

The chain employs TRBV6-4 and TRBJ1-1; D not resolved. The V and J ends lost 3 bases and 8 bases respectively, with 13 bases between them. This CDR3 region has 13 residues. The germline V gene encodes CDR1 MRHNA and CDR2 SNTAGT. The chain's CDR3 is CASSESADREAFF. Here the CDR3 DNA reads TGTGCCAGCAGTGAATCTGCGGATAGGGAAGCTTTCTTT.

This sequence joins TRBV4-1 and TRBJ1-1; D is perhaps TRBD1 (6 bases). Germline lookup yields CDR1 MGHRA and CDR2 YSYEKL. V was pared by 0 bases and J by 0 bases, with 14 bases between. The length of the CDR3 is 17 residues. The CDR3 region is CASSQDGDMTLNTEAFF. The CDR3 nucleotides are TGCGCCAGCAGCCAAGATGGGGACATGACTTTGAACACTGAAGCTTTCTTT.

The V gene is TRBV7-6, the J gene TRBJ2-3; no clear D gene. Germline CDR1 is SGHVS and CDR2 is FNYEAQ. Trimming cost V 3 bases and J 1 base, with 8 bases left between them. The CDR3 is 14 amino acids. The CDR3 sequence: CASSFPGRTDTQYF. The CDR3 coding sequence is TGTGCCAGCAGCTTTCCTGGCCGCACAGATACGCAGTATTTT.

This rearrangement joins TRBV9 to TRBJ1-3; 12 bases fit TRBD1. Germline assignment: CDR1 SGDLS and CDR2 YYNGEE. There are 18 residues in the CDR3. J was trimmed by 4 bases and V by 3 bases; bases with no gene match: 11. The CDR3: CASSARDRGHLSGNTIYF. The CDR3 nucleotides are TGTGCCAGCAGCGCCCGGGACAGGGGGCATTTATCCGGAAACACCATATATTTT.

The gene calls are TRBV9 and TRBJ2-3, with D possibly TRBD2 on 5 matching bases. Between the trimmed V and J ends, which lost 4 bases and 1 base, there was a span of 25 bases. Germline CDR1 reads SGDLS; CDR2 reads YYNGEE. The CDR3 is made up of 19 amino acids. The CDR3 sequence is CASSPPTTGQAARTDTQYF. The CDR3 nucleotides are TGTGCCAGCAGCCCACCAACGACTGGGCAAGCGGCCCGCACAGATACGCAGTATTTT.

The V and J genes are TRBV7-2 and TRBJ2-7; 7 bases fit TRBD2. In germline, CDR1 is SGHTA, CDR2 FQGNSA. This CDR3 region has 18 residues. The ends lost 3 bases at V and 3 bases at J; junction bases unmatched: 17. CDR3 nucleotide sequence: TGTGCCAGCAGCTTTGAAGTTGTGGGCGGGAGCCACTACTACGAGCAGTACTTC. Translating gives CASSFEVVGGSHYYEQYF.

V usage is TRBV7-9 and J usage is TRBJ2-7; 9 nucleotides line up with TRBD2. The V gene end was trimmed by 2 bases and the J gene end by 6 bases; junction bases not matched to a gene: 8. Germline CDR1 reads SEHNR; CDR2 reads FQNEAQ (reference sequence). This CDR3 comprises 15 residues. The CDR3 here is CASSLLAGSRSEQYF. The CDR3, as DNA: TGTGCCAGCAGCTTACTAGCGGGGTCCAGGTCCGAGCAGTACTTC.

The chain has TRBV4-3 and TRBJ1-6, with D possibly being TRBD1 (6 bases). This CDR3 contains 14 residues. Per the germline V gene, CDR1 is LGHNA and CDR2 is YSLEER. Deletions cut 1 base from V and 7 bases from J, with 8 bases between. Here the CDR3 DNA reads TGCGCCAGCAGCCAAGGACAGGCCAATTCACCCCTCCACTTT. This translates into CASSQGQANSPLHF.